This TCR beta chain was captured in a study of tissue T cells after allogeneic stem cell transplantation. Method: immunoSEQ multiplex PCR; TCRdb's copy keeps in-frame clones and lacks some. Among around 5,000 clones, roughly three quarters were seen once, and the ten largest hold over 7%. The CDR3 is 11 amino acids. V was cut by 0 bases and J by 6 bases, with 1 base left in between. Per germline, CDR1 SGHDT and CDR2 YYEEEE. Overall study findings and caveats: Sampling depth was limited, and the cohort was small and clinically varied. Within patients, tissue anatomy strongly shaped TCR repertoire composition.

Remarks on this clone: The antigen remains undetermined.

The specimen comprised tissue from the colon, sampled at autopsy. The source of this sequence is a female donor aged 60 or older with lung cancer. The V gene is TRBV5-6, the J gene TRBJ1-3; D call uncertain. CDR3 bases: TGTGCCAGCAGCTTGGAAAACACCATATATTTT. It codes for CASSLENTIYF.